The 23 T cell receptor beta chains reported below all come from one sample, sequenced in a study of cytomegalovirus exposure and HLA in healthy donors. Sequencing was performed with immunoSEQ multiplex PCR; in TCRdb, only in-frame clones are kept and a portion is missing. The sample has fewer than 200,000 clones, 75% to 95% seen once. The sequencing sample was made of PBMCs. These receptors all stem from a woman aged 18-30 years in good health and CMV-seropositive.

This clone appeared a single time. The V and J genes are TRBV19 and TRBJ2-7; 8 bases match TRBD2. Germline CDR1 is LNHDA and CDR2 is SQIVND (reference sequence). The V segment lost 4 bases and the J segment 0 bases; nucleotides outside the gene matches: 2. CDR3 length: 14 residues. This chain's CDR3 is CASSTGTSSYEQYF. As DNA, the CDR3 is TGTGCCAGTAGTACCGGGACTAGCTCCTACGAGCAGTACTTC.

The genes are TRBV28 and TRBJ1-1, with 7 bases matching TRBD1. Trimming cost V 6 bases and J 5 bases; bases outside gene matches: 12. In germline, CDR1 is MDHEN, CDR2 SYDVKM. The CDR3 has 15 residues. The CDR3 DNA sequence: TGTGCCAGCAGACCCTCCAGGGGGTCGGGGACTGAAGCTTTCTTT. Its protein product is CASRPSRGSGTEAFF.

In its sample, this clone was seen once. The J gene is TRBJ2-2, the V gene TRBV18; perhaps TRBD1 as D (5 bases). The CDR3 covers 13 residues. Per the germline V gene, CDR1 is KGHSH and CDR2 is LQKENI. The V gene lost 3 bases and the J gene lost 9 bases, with 11 bases spanning the gap. CDR3 sequence (DNA): TGTGCCAGCTCACCCTCGGACAAAAGGGAGCTGTTTTTT. Translation gives CASSPSDKRELFF.

The V call is TRBV10-1, the J call TRBJ2-7; a possible D gene is TRBD2 (6 bases). Germline V gene data show CDR1 as WNHNN and CDR2 as SYGVQD (reference sequence). Trimming shortened V by 0 bases and J by 2 bases, and 8 bases separated the two germline ends. The CDR3 consists of 14 residues. The CDR3 sequence is CASSESRDPYEQYF. CDR3 coding DNA: TGCGCCAGCAGTGAGTCGCGGGACCCCTACGAGCAGTACTTC.

CDR3 DNA sequence: TGCGCCAGCAGCCAAGCCTTACCGGGGATGGGCTACACCTTC. Amino acid sequence: CASSQALPGMGYTF. The rearrangement uses TRBV4-1 and TRBJ1-2; the D is unclear. With 1 base removed from V and 8 bases from J, the gap between germline ends came to 14 bases. Germline loops: CDR1 MGHRA, CDR2 YSYEKL. The CDR3 consists of 14 residues.

The CDR3 protein is CASSTLTGGNTEAFF. The CDR3 DNA reads TGTGCCAGCAGCACTCTGACGGGGGGGAACACTGAAGCTTTCTTT. J is TRBJ1-1 and V is TRBV6-6, with TRBD1 as a possible D gene (5 bases). There are 15 residues in the CDR3. From germline, CDR1 is MNHNY and CDR2 SVGAGI (reference sequence). V was clipped by 6 bases and J by 1 base, with 15 bases between them.

The chain links TRBV25-1 to TRBJ2-7, with TRBD1 matching 9 bases. V was clipped by 2 bases and J by 2 bases; unmatched bases: 7. CDR3 length: 16 residues. CDR1 and CDR2 from the germline V gene are MGHDK and SYGVNS. Written as DNA, the CDR3 is TGTGCCAGCAGTGAACAAGGGACAGGGCACCCCTACGAGCAGTACTTC. This encodes CASSEQGTGHPYEQYF.

The rearrangement joins TRBV5-4 to TRBJ1-2, with D unclear. The V gene's germline CDR1 is SGHNT and CDR2 YYREEE (reference sequence). V shed 3 bases and J shed 7 bases, with 7 bases lying between them. CDR3 size: 11 residues. The CDR3 region is CASSSGGGYTF. The CDR3 DNA reads as TGTGCCAGCAGCTCCGGCGGTGGCTACACCTTC.

The chain links TRBV9 to TRBJ2-1; 8 bases map to TRBD1. There are 16 residues in the CDR3. The germline CDR1 and CDR2 sequences are SGDLS and YYNGEE. The junction had 2 bases not matched to a gene; V was cut back by 0 bases and J by 0 bases. The CDR3, as DNA: TGTGCCAGCAGCGTAGGGCAGGGGGCCTCCTACAATGAGCAGTTCTTC. Protein sequence: CASSVGQGASYNEQFF.

The chain combines TRBV5-1 with TRBJ2-7; 7 positions agree with TRBD1. Germline V gene data show CDR1 as SGHRS and CDR2 as YFSETQ. This CDR3 has 17 residues. V trimming: 2 bases; J trimming: 2 bases; junction bases outside the gene matches: 13. The CDR3 DNA reads TGCGCCAGCAGCTTCCGGGAAGGGGGCCTTCTTACCTACGAGCAGTACTTC. Its translation is CASSFREGGLLTYEQYF.

The chain uses TRBV27 and TRBJ2-1; a possible D gene is TRBD2 (5 bases). The CDR3 sequence is 16 residues long. Trimming took 0 bases from V and 1 from J, leaving 10 bases between them. Germline CDR1 reads MNHEY; CDR2 reads SMNVEV (reference sequence). The CDR3: CASSLSKGESYNEQFF. The CDR3 nucleotides read TGTGCCAGCAGTTTATCGAAGGGAGAATCCTACAATGAGCAGTTCTTC.

The CDR3 DNA follows: TGCAGCGTTGAAGACCTGGGCCCCCTTAGGACTAACTATGGCTACACCTTC. Its translation: CSVEDLGPLRTNYGYTF. The V and J genes are TRBV29-1 and TRBJ1-2; no firm D call. The CDR3 extends over 17 amino acids. The ends were cut back, 0 bases at V and 0 bases at J, with 17 bases in the middle. The V gene's germline CDR1 is SQVTM and CDR2 ANQGSEA.

The gene calls are TRBV4-2 and TRBJ1-4; TRBD1 might be the D (6 bases). In germline, CDR1 is LGHNA, CDR2 YNFKEQ. Trimming shortened V by 4 bases and J by 1 base, and 13 bases separated the two germline ends. This CDR3 has 16 amino acids. CDR3 sequence: CASSLLTGITNEKLFF. CDR3 sequence (DNA): TGTGCCAGCAGCCTCCTTACAGGGATAACTAATGAAAAACTGTTTTTT.

This rearrangement joins TRBV2 to TRBJ2-7; a possible D gene is TRBD1 (6 bases). V lost 6 bases and J lost 5, with 17 bases in between. The CDR3 runs to 14 residues. Germline values: CDR1 SNHLY, CDR2 FYNNEI. In DNA, the CDR3 is TGTGCCAGCAGCGGGGCAGGGGCCAGCGACGAGCAGTACTTC. The encoded protein is CASSGAGASDEQYF.

This chain links TRBV7-2 with TRBJ2-1; 7 nucleotides agree with TRBD2. The germline CDR1 and CDR2 sequences are SGHTA and FQGNSA. This CDR3 has 14 residues. V trimming: 5 bases; J trimming: 8 bases; junction bases outside the gene matches: 9. CDR3 region: CASSNGLGTHEQFF. The CDR3 DNA follows: TGTGCCAGCAGCAACGGACTAGGGACGCATGAGCAGTTCTTC.

In its sample, this clone was seen once. One end of the junction varies from germline; a read error may be responsible. The chain recombines TRBV5-4 with TRBJ1-5, with D possibly matching TRBD1 (5 bases). Germline-derived CDR1 and CDR2 are SGHNT and YYREEE (reference sequence). The CDR3 is made up of 16 amino acids. CDR3 nucleotide sequence: TGTGCTAGCAGCTTGGCCGGAGGGGATGGCAATCAGCCCCAGCATTTT. This gives the protein CASSLAGGDGNQPQHF. Together with reference TRBV5-4 and TRBJ1-5, the CDR3 gives the full variable domain: ETGVTQSPTHLIKTRGQQVTLRCSSQSGHNTVSWYQQALGQGPQFIFQYYREEENGRGNFPPRFSGLQFPNYSSELNVNALELDDSALYLCASSLAGGDGNQPQHFGDGTRLSIL.

This rearrangement joins TRBV29-1 to TRBJ2-1; 8 bases map to TRBD1. CDR3 size: 18 residues. V trimming: 4 bases; J trimming: 4 bases; junction bases outside the gene matches: 18. Per the germline V gene, CDR1 is SQVTM and CDR2 is ANQGSEA. The CDR3 reads CSVVEVRRTGIGYNEQFF. CDR3 coding DNA: TGCAGCGTTGTAGAGGTCCGAAGGACAGGGATAGGGTACAATGAGCAGTTCTTC.

V gene TRBV7-8 combines with J gene TRBJ2-5; D perhaps matches TRBD1 (6 bases). The CDR3 consists of 16 residues. CDR1 and CDR2 from the germline V gene are SGHVS and FQNEAQ. V lost 1 base and J 1 base, leaving 13 bases between the germline ends. The CDR3 here is CASSLVGGGRQETQYF. The CDR3 DNA sequence: TGTGCCAGCAGCTTAGTTGGTGGGGGCCGCCAAGAGACCCAGTACTTC.

This sequence joins TRBV7-3 and TRBJ2-7; TRBD1 aligns across 7 bases. The CDR3 is made up of 15 amino acids. The junction had 14 bases not matched to a gene; V was cut back by 5 bases and J by 7 bases. CDR1 is SGHTA, CDR2 FQGTGA, per germline. CDR3 coding DNA: TGTGCCAGCAGCGCCGTAGGACAGGTGAACATTGAGCAGTACTTC. This translates into CASSAVGQVNIEQYF.

This sequence joins TRBV27 and TRBJ2-7; D remains unclear. V gave up 6 bases and J gave up 0 bases, with 12 bases separating them. The CDR3 sequence is 14 residues long. Germline assignment: CDR1 MNHEY and CDR2 SMNVEV (reference sequence). The CDR3 nucleotides read TGTGCCAGCAGGCCACACAATATCTCCTACGAGCAGTACTTC. This codes for CASRPHNISYEQYF.

The chain couples TRBV5-1 to TRBJ1-2, with 12 bases fitting TRBD1. The CDR3 totals 13 residues. Trimming at V came to 3 bases and at J to 12 bases, leaving 6 bases not matched to a gene. Germline CDR1 is SGHRS and CDR2 is YFSETQ. The CDR3 protein is CASSSEGTGGNTF. CDR3 coding DNA: TGCGCCAGCAGCTCCGAGGGGACAGGGGGCAACACCTTC. The entire variable domain, with the rest obtained from reference TRBV5-1 and TRBJ1-2, is as follows: KAGVTQTPRYLIKTRGQQVTLSCSPISGHRSVSWYQQTPGQGLQFLFEYFSETQRNKGNFPGRFSGRQFSNSRSEMNVSTLELGDSALYLCASSSEGTGGNTFGSGTRLTVV.

This clone was counted between two and nine times. This chain links TRBV28 with TRBJ2-2; D gene ambiguous. Germline CDR1 and CDR2: MDHEN and SYDVKM. The CDR3 consists of 12 residues. V lost 6 bases to trimming and J lost 5 bases, with 7 bases between them. CDR3 sequence reads: CASSRTTGELFF. The DNA of the CDR3 is TGTGCCAGCAGCCGTACTACCGGGGAGCTGTTTTTT. The full variable domain, completed using reference TRBV28 and TRBJ2-2, is DVKVTQSSRYLVKRTGEKVFLECVQDMDHENMFWYRQDPGLGLRLIYFSYDVKMKEKGDIPEGYSVSREKKERFSLILESASTNQTSMYLCASSRTTGELFFGEGSRLTVL.

This chain links TRBV7-9 with TRBJ1-3; D is uncertain. The germline V and J ends were trimmed by 5 bases and 0 bases, with 5 bases remaining between them. The length of the CDR3 is 13 residues. The germline V gene encodes CDR1 SEHNR and CDR2 FQNEAQ (reference sequence). The CDR3 protein is CASSSSSGNTIYF. The CDR3 region has the DNA TGTGCCAGCAGCAGTAGCTCTGGAAACACCATATATTTT.